What follows are 27 T cell receptor beta chains derived from one specimen sequenced in a study of CD8+CD57+ T cells in acquired aplastic anemia. Study-wide results and limits: Against the total CD4+ and CD8+ pools, patient CD8+CD57+ cells had lower diversity.

Patients chosen for sequencing had CD8+CD57+ cells that had expanded, as shown by flow cytometry. These receptors' antigens are unknown. TCR beta VDJ and CDR3 profiling used genomic DNA as template. TCRdb redid the calling of the reads with MiXCR, one entry per CDR3 protein. The table records 15,000 to 20,000 distinct CDR3 sequences, 30% to 45% of them present only once. The specimen was CD8+CD57+ T cells sorted from PBMCs. Described subset: bead-enriched CD8+CD57+ effector memory T cells from SAA patients. Source of these receptors: a human donor with aplastic anemia.

This clonotype was detected once. One end of the junction fails to match germline, which may point to a read error. This CDR3 is CASRPQGNTEAF. DNA of the CDR3: TGTGCCAGCAGGCCACAGGGTAACACTGAAGCTTTC. The rearrangement uses TRBV4-2 and TRBJ2-6; tentatively, D is TRBD1 (6 bases). CDR3 length: 12 amino acids. Germline V gene lookup returns CDR1 LGHNA and CDR2 YNFKEQ.

V gene TRBV5-4 combines with J gene TRBJ2-5, with 7 bases aligning to TRBD1. Germline V CDR1 and CDR2: SGHNT, YYREEE (reference sequence). Trimming at V came to 5 bases and at J to 4 bases, leaving 11 bases not matched to a gene. There are 15 residues in the CDR3. The CDR3 here is CASRRQGDRGETQYF. The CDR3, as DNA: TGTGCCAGCAGGCGGCAGGGGGACCGGGGAGAGACCCAGTACTTC.

The chain is built from TRBV5-1 and TRBJ2-5; 7 nucleotides align to TRBD1. Germline assignment: CDR1 SGHRS and CDR2 YFSETQ. This CDR3 has 14 amino acids. With 2 bases clipped from V and 3 bases from J, the junction kept 4 bases outside the gene matches. The CDR3 DNA reads as TGCGCCAGCAGCTTCATGACAGGGAAAGAGACCCAGTACTTC. Protein sequence: CASSFMTGKETQYF.

The chain carries TRBV6-2 or TRBV6-3 and TRBJ2-1, with TRBD1 identical over 7 bases. Germline V gene lookup returns CDR1 MNHEY and CDR2 SVGEGT. The CDR3 sequence is 15 residues long. The trim removed 5 bases at V and 4 bases at J, leaving 8 bases unmatched. CDR3 in DNA: TGTGCCAGCAGTACTACAGGGGAACTATACAATGAGCAGTTCTTC. It specifies CASSTTGELYNEQFF.

This clonotype was detected ten times or more. The J gene is TRBJ2-7, the V gene TRBV7-9; D is ambiguous. This CDR3 region has 11 residues. V gave up 6 bases and J gave up 5 bases, with 8 bases separating them. Germline assignment: CDR1 SEHNR and CDR2 FQNEAQ (reference sequence). The CDR3 region is CASSSLDEQYF. DNA of the CDR3: TGTGCCAGCAGTAGTCTAGACGAGCAGTACTTC.

A few counts support this clonotype. The chain recombines TRBV7-9 with TRBJ2-2; D not resolved. CDR1 is SEHNR, CDR2 FQNEAQ, per germline (reference sequence). CDR3 length: 12 residues. DNA of the CDR3: TGTGGGTCAGACAACTCGGACGGGGAGCTGTTTTTT. It encodes CGSDNSDGELFF.

To note about this clonotype: The junction and the germline gene differ at one end; a read error may be behind it. The chain couples TRBV10-3 to TRBJ1-4, with a weak D call TRBD1 (5 bases). The germline V gene has CDR1 ENHRY and CDR2 SYGVKD. There are 14 residues in the CDR3. CDR3: CAVSDRVGHEKLFF. As DNA, the CDR3 is TGTGCCGTCAGTGATCGGGTGGGGCATGAAAAACTGTTTTTT.

A few counts support this clonotype. The CDR3 sequence is CATSSQVRQGGEKLFF. As DNA, the CDR3 is TGTGCCACCAGCAGCCAAGTTCGACAGGGAGGCGAAAAACTGTTTTTT. The chain has TRBV15 and TRBJ1-4; the match to TRBD1 covers 7 bases. There are 16 residues in the CDR3. The germline CDR1 and CDR2 sequences are LNHNV and YYDKDF (reference sequence). With 3 bases clipped from V and 8 bases from J, the junction kept 12 bases outside the gene matches.

The chain is built from TRBV10-1 and TRBJ2-7; D tentatively reads TRBD1 or TRBD2 (5 bases each). Germline V gene sequence: CDR1 WNHNN, CDR2 SYGVQD (reference sequence). Between the trimmed V and J ends, which lost 8 bases and 3 bases, there was a span of 17 bases. The CDR3 covers 14 residues. The CDR3: CASPPGTGNYEQYF. CDR3 nucleotide sequence: TGCGCCAGCCCCCCCGGGACCGGTAACTACGAGCAGTACTTC.

The rearrangement joins TRBV5-1 to TRBJ2-1, with TRBD1 identical over 9 bases. Germline-derived CDR1 and CDR2 are SGHRS and YFSETQ. The CDR3 is 15 residues long. Unmatched junction bases numbered 5, after V lost 7 bases and J lost 0 bases. CDR3 nucleotides: TGCGCCAGCGGTACAGGGGGCAGCTCCTACAATGAGCAGTTCTTC. Residues: CASGTGGSSYNEQFF.

Notes on this clonotype: The CDR3 does not close with the conserved phenylalanine or tryptophan, likely indicating a read error. No DNA is shown, since the ends of the CDR3 on it are uncertain; the CDR3 is the one TCRdb lists. The genes are TRBV7-9 and TRBJ2-7; TRBD1 reflects the table's D call only, with no check against the DNA. The CDR3 is made up of 8 amino acids, end residues included. Germline V gene lookup returns CDR1 SEHNR and CDR2 FQNEAQ (reference sequence). The CDR3 protein is CASSWTPG.

The V and J genes are TRBV11-2 and TRBJ2-2, with D perhaps TRBD1 (5 bases). The germline V gene has CDR1 SGHAT and CDR2 FQNNGV. V gave up 5 bases and J gave up 3 bases, with 19 bases separating them. There are 17 residues in the CDR3. This CDR3 reads CASSTLGWGKDTGELFF. CDR3 bases: TGTGCCAGCAGCACATTAGGATGGGGCAAAGACACCGGGGAGCTGTTTTTT. Looking up the rest from reference TRBV11-2 and TRBJ2-2 gives the full variable domain: EAGVAQSPRYKIIEKRQSVAFWCNPISGHATLYWYQQILGQGPKLLIQFQNNGVVDDSQLPKDRFSAERLKGVDSTLKIQPAKLEDSAVYLCASSTLGWGKDTGELFFGEGSRLTVL.

The chain uses TRBV5-1 and TRBJ1-4; a possible D gene is TRBD1 (5 bases). The V end was cut by 4 bases, the J end by 7 bases, with 17 bases between. The CDR3 is made up of 15 amino acids. The V gene's germline CDR1 is SGHRS and CDR2 YFSETQ. The CDR3 DNA reads as TGCGCCAGCAGCCTCGGGGCCGGGAGGGGTGAAAAACTGTTTTTT. It translates to CASSLGAGRGEKLFF.

The chain couples TRBV2 to TRBJ2-7; D is perhaps TRBD2 (6 bases). V was clipped by 8 bases and J by 0 bases, with 14 bases between them. This CDR3 contains 14 residues. Germline V gene data show CDR1 as SNHLY and CDR2 as FYNNEI. CDR3 protein: CASVGTRNSYEQYF. Written as DNA, the CDR3 is TGTGCCAGCGTCGGGACTCGGAACTCCTACGAGCAGTACTTC. The whole variable domain, filled in from reference TRBV2 and TRBJ2-7, reads EPEVTQTPSHQVTQMGQEVILRCVPISNHLYFYWYRQILGQKVEFLVSFYNNEISEKSEIFDDQFSVERPDGSNFTLKIRSTKLEDSAMYFCASVGTRNSYEQYFGPGTRLTVT.

V usage is TRBV19 and J usage is TRBJ1-2, with TRBD1 matching over 9 bases. Trimming took 7 bases from V and 5 from J; bases not matched to a gene: 8. The CDR3 has 14 amino acids. The germline V gene has CDR1 LNHDA and CDR2 SQIVND (reference sequence). The CDR3 protein is CASNTGGDLYGYTF. The CDR3 bases are TGTGCCAGTAACACAGGGGGCGACCTATATGGCTACACCTTC.

DNA for the CDR3: TGTGCCAGCAGTCGGGACAACACTGAAGCTTTCTTT. As protein: CASSRDNTEAFF. This chain joins TRBV12-3 or TRBV12-4 and TRBJ1-1; possible D gene TRBD1, 5 bases. V lost 5 bases, J lost 2 bases, and 6 bases lay in between. The CDR3 totals 12 residues.

This clonotype was detected ten times or more. The J gene is TRBJ2-7, the V gene TRBV10-3, with 8 bases matching TRBD1. The V segment lost 2 bases and the J segment 3 bases; nucleotides outside the gene matches: 6. Germline lookup yields CDR1 ENHRY and CDR2 SYGVKD. The CDR3 contains 15 residues. This chain's CDR3 is CAISEGQGRLYEQYV. CDR3 DNA sequence: TGTGCCATCAGTGAGGGACAGGGCCGACTCTACGAGCAGTACGTC.

This rearrangement joins TRBV7-2 to TRBJ1-1; 7 nucleotides agree with TRBD1. Germline V CDR1 and CDR2: SGHTA, FQGNSA. V lost 6 bases and J lost 5; bases outside the gene matches: 9. This CDR3 has 14 residues. The CDR3 sequence is CASSRNRGGTEAFF. The CDR3 nucleotides are TGTGCCAGCAGTCGGAACAGGGGTGGGACTGAAGCTTTCTTT.

This clonotype appeared a few times. The chain is built from TRBV20-1 and TRBJ2-7; the D gene is possibly TRBD1 (8 bases). The CDR3 has 13 amino acids. Germline assignment: CDR1 DFQATT and CDR2 SNEGSKA (reference sequence). CDR3 in amino acids: CRAETGGDYEQYF. The CDR3 DNA sequence: TGCAGGGCGGAAACAGGGGGGGACTACGAGCAGTACTTC.

This chain links TRBV7-8 with TRBJ2-7, with TRBD2 matching 10 bases. V dropped 5 bases and J dropped 4; count of bases not matched to a gene: 5. The CDR3 contains 14 residues. Germline V CDR1 and CDR2: SGHVS, FQNEAQ. The CDR3, as DNA: TGTGCCAGCAGCCCGGGACTAGCGATTTACGAGCAGTACTTC. Amino acids: CASSPGLAIYEQYF.

This chain joins TRBV20-1 and TRBJ2-7; 7 nucleotides line up with TRBD2. Germline V CDR1 and CDR2: DFQATT, SNEGSKA (reference sequence). The trim removed 1 base at V and 6 bases at J, leaving 9 bases unmatched. CDR3 length: 14 amino acids. Here the CDR3 reads CSARVEAGSFEQYF. In DNA form, the CDR3 reads TGCAGTGCTAGAGTTGAAGCGGGATCGTTCGAGCAGTACTTC.

This rearrangement joins TRBV28 to TRBJ2-7; TRBD2 agrees at 15 bases. The CDR3 extends over 15 amino acids. V shed 11 bases and J 4 bases; nucleotides not matched to a gene: 9. Germline CDR1 and CDR2: MDHEN and SYDVKM. The CDR3 nucleotides are TGTGCCGGTGGCGGGACTAGCGGGAGGATGTACGAGCAGTACTTC. Protein: CAGGGTSGRMYEQYF.

This rearrangement joins TRBV7-3 to TRBJ2-5, with no clear D. CDR3 length: 16 amino acids. Germline CDR1 SGHTA, CDR2 FQGTGA. V lost 5 bases, J lost 1 base, and 17 bases lay in between. The CDR3 coding sequence is TGTGCCAGCAGCCCCGGTCTTGGTGGTGGCCAAGAGACCCAGTACTTC. Protein sequence: CASSPGLGGGQETQYF.

The V and J genes are TRBV7-2 and TRBJ1-6; D not certain. Germline loops: CDR1 SGHTA, CDR2 FQGNSA. The CDR3 is 15 residues long. The V end was cut by 2 bases, the J end by 10 bases, with 15 bases between. The CDR3 bases are TGTGCCAGCAGCTTACTCCTGGGTAGTTCCTCACCCCTCCACTTT. This sequence encodes CASSLLLGSSSPLHF.

This clonotype has more than one count but fewer than ten. V and J are TRBV13 and TRBJ1-2; D is perhaps TRBD1 (5 bases). From germline, CDR1 is PRHDT and CDR2 FYEKMQ (reference sequence). V lost 4 bases and J lost 3, with 15 bases in between. The CDR3 is 15 residues long. The CDR3, as DNA: TGTGCCAGCAGCTCAAGAGGACAAGTGGACTATGGCTACACCTTC. This translates into CASSSRGQVDYGYTF.

This clonotype was observed many times. The J gene is TRBJ2-3, the V gene TRBV24-1, with 11 bases matching TRBD1. In germline, CDR1 is KGHDR, CDR2 SFDVKD. With 5 bases clipped from V and 4 bases from J, the junction kept 4 bases outside the gene matches. CDR3 length equals 15 residues. The CDR3 loop reads CATSAGTGGPDTQYF. The CDR3 nucleotides read TGTGCCACCAGTGCCGGGACAGGGGGTCCAGATACGCAGTATTTT.

This clonotype appeared a single time. The V and J genes are TRBV2 and TRBJ1-4, with D perhaps TRBD1 (6 bases). The CDR3 consists of 15 residues. V was pared by 1 base and J by 8 bases, with 14 bases between. The germline gives CDR1 SNHLY, CDR2 FYNNEI. The chain's CDR3 is CASSEDWGAGEKLFF. In DNA, the CDR3 is TGTGCCAGCAGTGAAGATTGGGGGGCCGGGGAAAAACTGTTTTTT.